Sequencing of this T cell receptor beta chain was carried out in a study of technical replicates of blood from several donors. Clones were sequenced by immunoSEQ multiplex PCR, and TCRdb holds only the in-frame ones, with some missing. The table shows about 68,000 clones, with around 97% occurring only once. CDR3 length equals 14 residues. Germline V gene data show CDR1 as MNHEY and CDR2 as SVGAGI. With 6 bases removed from V and 0 bases from J, the gap between germline ends came to 11 bases. The chain employs TRBV6-5 and TRBJ1-1; D is uncertain. Sequenced input: T cells isolated from PBMCs. The clonotype was recovered from a human donor in good health. The DNA of the CDR3 is TGTGCCAGCAGCCTACGTACCATGAACACTGAAGCTTTCTTT. Translating gives CASSLRTMNTEAFF.